These 25 T cell receptor beta chains were sequenced from one sample in a study of spatial heterogeneity in lung cancer (dated by TCRdb to about 2019). Library preparation employed 5' RACE. Instrument used: NextSeq 500. The raw public data were reprocessed by TCRdb itself: fastp quality trimming at Q25, MiXCR clonotype calling, in-frame beta chains only. Rows with one shared CDR3 protein collapse into an entry with the most common genes and DNA. This sample holds approximately 44,000 distinct CDR3 sequences; approximately 14% were observed only once. The ten largest make up around three fifths of the sample. According to the study, the label for this sample's time point signals: sample taken at primary tumor resection. The source material was PBMCs, sampled at surgery. These receptor sequences come from a male donor with early-stage non-small cell lung cancer.

CDR3 region: CSVECGRQYYGYTF. CDR3 sequence (DNA): TGCAGCGTTGAGTGCGGCCGACAGTACTATGGCTACACCTTC. The V and J genes are TRBV29-1 and TRBJ1-2; a weak D match, TRBD1 (5 bases). The CDR3 runs to 14 residues. Trimming removed 3 bases from V and 3 bases from J, with 14 bases in between. Germline V gene data show CDR1 as SQVTM and CDR2 as ANQGSEA.

The V gene is TRBV3-1, the J gene TRBJ2-7; D is possibly TRBD2 (6 bases). The V gene's germline CDR1 is LGHDT and CDR2 YNNKEL (reference sequence). The V gene lost 3 bases and the J gene lost 3 bases, with 12 bases spanning the gap. The CDR3 has 14 residues. CDR3 amino acids: CASSHGDWGYEQYF. CDR3 sequence (DNA): TGTGCCAGCAGCCATGGGGACTGGGGCTACGAGCAGTACTTC.

This clonotype was counted a few times. This chain links TRBV6-2 or TRBV6-3 with TRBJ2-1, with 13 bases identical to TRBD2. Germline-derived CDR1 and CDR2 are MNHEY and SVGEGT. V shed 6 bases and J 4 bases; nucleotides not matched to a gene: 3. The CDR3 is 15 amino acids. CDR3 in amino acids: CASSPGLAGYNEQFF. CDR3 sequence (DNA): TGTGCCAGCAGCCCGGGACTAGCGGGATACAATGAGCAGTTCTTC.

This clonotype turned up a few times. The chain employs TRBV5-1 and TRBJ1-1, with a tentative D call TRBD1 (5 bases). The germline V gene encodes CDR1 SGHRS and CDR2 YFSETQ. Trimming took 4 bases from V and 4 from J, leaving 20 bases between them. The CDR3 runs 16 residues. CDR3 DNA: TGCGCCAGCAGCCCCTTCGACAGAGGCAGGAGCACTGAAGCTTTCTTT. This gives the protein CASSPFDRGRSTEAFF.

This clonotype was found many times. V is TRBV4-1 and J is TRBJ2-5; tentative D call: TRBD1 (6 bases). Trimming took off 1 base at V and 2 bases at J, with 35 bases between the two ends. The CDR3 is 23 residues long. Germline V CDR1 and CDR2: MGHRA, YSYEKL. The CDR3 loop reads CASSQVPRGHRFAVPPLQETQYF. In DNA, the CDR3 is TGCGCCAGCAGCCAAGTTCCTAGGGGACATAGGTTTGCGGTCCCGCCCTTGCAAGAGACCCAGTACTTC.

The chain carries TRBV7-9 and TRBJ2-1; TRBD1 might be the D (6 bases). Looked up from germline, CDR1 is SEHNR and CDR2 is FQNEAQ (reference sequence). The ends were cut back, 3 bases at V and 7 bases at J, with 19 bases in the middle. The CDR3 is 16 amino acids. The CDR3 DNA is TGTGCCAGCAGCTTGGGTTGGGGACAAGCGGAAAATGAGCAGTTCTTC. Translating gives CASSLGWGQAENEQFF.

This clonotype was recorded many times. This chain connects TRBV5-1 to TRBJ2-2; D may be TRBD1 (5 bases). V was pared by 6 bases and J by 5 bases, with 14 bases between. This CDR3 is built from 14 residues. Looked up from germline, CDR1 is SGHRS and CDR2 is YFSETQ. CDR3: CASIGDRGTGELFF. The CDR3 nucleotides read TGCGCCAGCATCGGAGACAGAGGAACCGGGGAGCTGTTTTTT.

This clonotype was detected many times. The chain joins TRBV11-3 to TRBJ2-1; the D gene could be TRBD1 or TRBD2 (5 bases each). Germline V gene data show CDR1 as SGHNT and CDR2 as YENEEA. This CDR3 is built from 14 residues. Trimming took 3 bases from V and 3 from J, leaving 9 bases between them. In nucleotides, the CDR3 is TGTGCCAGCAGCTTTGGGGACGTCTACAATGAGCAGTTCTTC. This codes for CASSFGDVYNEQFF.

This clonotype has just a few counts. This chain connects TRBV6-5 to TRBJ1-2; D is perhaps TRBD1 (6 bases). The CDR3 extends over 13 amino acids. Germline V gene data show CDR1 as MNHEY and CDR2 as SVGAGI. V lost 2 bases and J 8 bases, leaving 12 bases between the germline ends. As DNA, the CDR3 is TGTGCCAGCAGTTACACAGGGACAAAGGGCTACACCTTC. This sequence encodes CASSYTGTKGYTF.

This clonotype was detected a few times. This sequence joins TRBV4-3 and TRBJ1-5; 7 nucleotides line up with TRBD1. Germline CDR1 reads LGHNA; CDR2 reads YSLEER. The J segment lost 9 bases and the V segment lost 0 bases, leaving 8 bases of the junction unmatched. The length of the CDR3 is 15 residues. Here the CDR3 reads CASSQDSSTGAPQHF. The CDR3, as DNA: TGCGCCAGCAGCCAAGACTCAAGCACAGGGGCGCCCCAGCATTTT.

This clonotype was found a few times. The genes are TRBV4-2 and TRBJ2-3; possible D gene TRBD2, 6 bases. V was trimmed by 1 base and J by 2 bases, leaving 10 bases between them. The CDR3 is made up of 15 amino acids. Germline V gene data show CDR1 as LGHNA and CDR2 as YNFKEQ. The DNA for the CDR3 is TGTGCCAGCAGCCAAGGGAGGGGCCCCACAGATACGCAGTATTTT. It specifies CASSQGRGPTDTQYF.

This clonotype was counted ten times or more. The rearrangement uses TRBV13 and TRBJ1-2; 11 nucleotides agree with TRBD1. Trimming took 0 bases from V and 6 from J; bases not matched to a gene: 6. This CDR3 is built from 16 residues. Germline CDR1 PRHDT, CDR2 FYEKMQ (reference sequence). The CDR3 DNA sequence: TGTGCCAGCAGCTTAGGGGACAGGGGGCAAGAAAATGGCTACACCTTC. Amino acid sequence: CASSLGDRGQENGYTF.

The table lists this clonotype with many counts. J is TRBJ1-1 and V is TRBV6-2 or TRBV6-3, with D possibly TRBD1 on 5 matching bases. Germline loops: CDR1 MNHEY, CDR2 SVGEGT. The CDR3 sequence is 12 residues long. V was shortened by 2 bases and J by 5 bases, with 6 bases between the two germline ends. CDR3 bases: TGTGCCAGCAGTTACGGGGCGACTGAAGCTTTCTTT. Translated, it gives CASSYGATEAFF.

Comments on this clonotype: Relative to the germline gene, one junction end is altered; a read error may explain this. The chain is built from TRBV7-3 and TRBJ2-7; D not certain. The germline V gene encodes CDR1 SGHTA and CDR2 FQGTGA. The CDR3 loop spans 10 amino acids. The chain's CDR3 is CASIHAIPHF. In nucleotides, the CDR3 is TGTGCCAGCATCCACGCAATTCCCCACTTC.

This clonotype was seen more than once but under ten times. The V and J genes are TRBV6-1 and TRBJ1-1; D is undetermined. Between the trimmed V and J ends, which lost 7 bases and 2 bases, there was a span of 11 bases. The CDR3 consists of 13 residues. Germline V gene lookup returns CDR1 MNHNS and CDR2 SASEGT. The CDR3 DNA follows: TGTGCCAGCACTAGGACCCTTAACACTGAAGCTTTCTTT. Its protein product is CASTRTLNTEAFF.

This chain joins TRBV12-3 or TRBV12-4 and TRBJ1-6; D remains ambiguous. V lost 6 bases, J lost 8 bases, and 11 bases lay in between. CDR3 size: 13 residues. In DNA form, the CDR3 reads TGTGCCAGCAGCGCCTCTGGGGATTCACCCCTCCACTTT. Encoded protein: CASSASGDSPLHF.

This clonotype has a handful of counts. This chain links TRBV6-1 with TRBJ1-5; D ambiguous. This CDR3 is built from 12 residues. The germline CDR1 and CDR2 sequences are MNHNS and SASEGT. V shed 2 bases and J shed 7 bases, with 6 bases lying between them. The CDR3 reads CASSEWEQPQHF. CDR3 sequence (DNA): TGTGCCAGCAGTGAATGGGAGCAGCCCCAGCATTTT.

The gene calls are TRBV6-2 or TRBV6-3 and TRBJ2-1; perhaps TRBD1 as D (6 bases). The V and J ends lost 5 bases and 6 bases respectively, with 17 bases between them. The CDR3 contains 15 residues. Germline CDR1 and CDR2: MNHEY and SVGEGT. CDR3 sequence: CASSTQYRVANEQFF. The CDR3 DNA is TGTGCCAGCAGTACACAATACAGGGTTGCCAATGAGCAGTTCTTC.

This clonotype was found many times. This chain connects TRBV28 to TRBJ1-2, with no clear D. Trimming took 6 bases from V and 8 from J, leaving 16 bases between them. The CDR3 covers 13 residues. CDR1 and CDR2 from the germline V gene are MDHEN and SYDVKM. The CDR3 loop reads CASRTGRVAGYTF. The CDR3 region has the DNA TGTGCCAGCAGAACCGGGAGGGTAGCAGGCTACACCTTC.

The chain has TRBV20-1 and TRBJ1-5; TRBD1 is a possible D gene (6 bases). V lost 5 bases and J lost 0, with 11 bases in between. Looked up from germline, CDR1 is DFQATT and CDR2 is SNEGSKA (reference sequence). The CDR3 is 14 residues long. CDR3 region: CSARDTYSNQPQHF. The CDR3 DNA follows: TGCAGTGCTCGGGACACTTATAGCAATCAGCCCCAGCATTTT.

V and J are TRBV25-1 and TRBJ1-2; no firm D call. CDR1 MGHDK and CDR2 SYGVNS come from the germline V gene. V was clipped by 1 base and J by 0 bases, with 9 bases between them. CDR3 length: 15 residues. CDR3 protein: CASSEFVGANYGYTF. The CDR3 DNA reads TGTGCCAGCAGTGAATTTGTGGGAGCTAACTATGGCTACACCTTC.

The V gene is TRBV11-3, the J gene TRBJ2-2, with D perhaps given as TRBD1 or TRBD2 (5 bases each). Trimming shortened V by 5 bases and J by 4 bases, and 14 bases separated the two germline ends. CDR3 length equals 15 residues. The germline CDR1 and CDR2 sequences are SGHNT and YENEEA. CDR3 protein: CASSQERGPTGELFF. CDR3 coding DNA: TGTGCCAGCAGCCAAGAGAGGGGTCCCACCGGGGAGCTGTTTTTT.

There are many counts of this clonotype. V is TRBV10-3 and J is TRBJ2-7; the D is unclear. The CDR3 is made up of 11 amino acids. Germline lookup yields CDR1 ENHRY and CDR2 SYGVKD. Trimming took 2 bases from V and 3 from J, leaving 2 bases between them. CDR3 sequence: CAISENYEQYF. In DNA, the CDR3 is TGTGCCATCAGTGAGAACTACGAGCAGTACTTC.

The gene calls are TRBV9 and TRBJ2-2; TRBD2 aligns across 10 bases. The CDR3 consists of 17 residues. Trimming cost V 0 bases and J 6 bases; bases outside gene matches: 8. CDR1 is SGDLS and CDR2 is YYNGEE in the germline V gene. DNA for the CDR3: TGTGCCAGCAGCGTAGCTACTAGCGGGAAGATCGCCGGGGAGCTGTTTTTT. Its protein product is CASSVATSGKIAGELFF.

This clonotype was seen a few times. This sequence joins TRBV27 and TRBJ1-1, with TRBD1 as a possible D gene (5 bases). CDR3 length: 15 amino acids. Germline V gene sequence: CDR1 MNHEY, CDR2 SMNVEV (reference sequence). V was cut by 7 bases and J by 2 bases, with 17 bases left in between. The CDR3 reads CASIPIGVINTEAFF. In DNA, the CDR3 is TGTGCCAGCATCCCAATAGGGGTCATCAACACTGAAGCTTTCTTT.